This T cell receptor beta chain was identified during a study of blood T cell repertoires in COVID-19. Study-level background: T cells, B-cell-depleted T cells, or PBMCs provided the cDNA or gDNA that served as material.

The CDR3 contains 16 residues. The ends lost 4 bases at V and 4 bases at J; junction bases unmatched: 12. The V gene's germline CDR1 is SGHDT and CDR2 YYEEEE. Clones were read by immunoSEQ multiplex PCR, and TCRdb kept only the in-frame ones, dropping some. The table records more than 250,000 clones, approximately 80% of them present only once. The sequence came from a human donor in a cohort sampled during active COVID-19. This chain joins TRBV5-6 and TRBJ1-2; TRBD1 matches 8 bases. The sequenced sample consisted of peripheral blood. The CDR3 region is CASSQTTGVGFYGYTF. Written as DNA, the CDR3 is TGTGCCAGCAGCCAGACGACAGGGGTGGGCTTCTATGGCTACACCTTC.